The 21 T cell receptor beta chains below were found in one sample sequenced in a study of graft-versus-host responses after intestinal transplantation. Data came from immunoSEQ multiplex PCR; TCRdb stores just in-frame clones and leaves some out. The data hold about 9,600 clones, with 90% to 95% observed a single time. This specimen was bone marrow, taken about 500 days after intestinal transplantation. These receptors all stem from a human patient who received an intestinal transplant, so some T cells may come from the graft donor.

CDR3 residues: CSVVAGQGAYGYTF. The CDR3 coding sequence is TGCAGCGTTGTGGCGGGGCAGGGGGCTTATGGCTACACCTTC. The chain employs TRBV29-1 and TRBJ1-2; 8 bases align to TRBD1. J lost 5 bases, V lost 4 bases, and 9 bases had no gene match. CDR3 length equals 14 residues. Germline CDR1 SQVTM, CDR2 ANQGSEA.

The chain has TRBV7-2 and TRBJ2-7; D not certain. The CDR3 length is 13 residues. Germline CDR1 and CDR2: SGHTA and FQGNSA. V was clipped by 3 bases and J by 0 bases, with 6 bases between them. The CDR3 nucleotides are TGTGCCAGCAGCTTCTTCGGCTCCTACGAGCAGTACTTC. The encoded protein is CASSFFGSYEQYF.

In nucleotides, the CDR3 is TGCGCCAGCAGCTTGTATCCCGAAGGGGAAGAGACCCAGTACTTC. Its translation: CASSLYPEGEETQYF. The rearrangement uses TRBV5-1 and TRBJ2-5, with D perhaps matching TRBD1 (5 bases). V lost 1 base, J lost 3 bases, and 13 bases lay in between. The CDR3 length is 15 residues. From germline, CDR1 is SGHRS and CDR2 YFSETQ.

The chain carries TRBV5-4 and TRBJ2-1; no clear D gene. The CDR3 has 14 amino acids. Deletions cut 3 bases from V and 3 bases from J, with 10 bases between. Germline CDR1 is SGHNT and CDR2 is YYREEE (reference sequence). CDR3: CASSSGTYYNEQFF. In DNA form, the CDR3 reads TGTGCCAGCAGCTCCGGCACCTACTACAATGAGCAGTTCTTC.

V is TRBV6-4 and J is TRBJ1-1; D not certain. Trimming removed 2 bases from V and 1 base from J, with 5 bases in between. Germline CDR1 reads MRHNA; CDR2 reads SNTAGT. This CDR3 has 13 amino acids. CDR3 loop: CASSDQPNTEAFF. In DNA form, the CDR3 reads TGTGCCAGCAGTGACCAGCCGAACACTGAAGCTTTCTTT.

This chain links TRBV7-6 with TRBJ2-5, with 7 nucleotides matching TRBD1. The CDR3 is 17 residues long. In germline, CDR1 is SGHVS, CDR2 FNYEAQ. The V and J ends lost 5 bases and 0 bases, in that order; junction bases with no gene match: 12. The CDR3 DNA follows: TGTGCCAGCAGCCCCGCTACAGGGGTCCCCTACCAAGAGACCCAGTACTTC. It codes for CASSPATGVPYQETQYF.

The chain has TRBV11-2 and TRBJ1-2; 7 nucleotides align to TRBD1. The CDR3 sequence is 14 residues long. J was trimmed by 5 bases and V by 6 bases; bases with no gene match: 9. Germline lookup yields CDR1 SGHAT and CDR2 FQNNGV. The CDR3 sequence: CASSSTSGQYGYTF. For the CDR3, the DNA is TGTGCCAGCAGTTCAACCTCGGGACAGTATGGCTACACCTTC.

V is TRBV5-1 and J is TRBJ1-1; D is unresolved. The ends were cut back, 5 bases at V and 3 bases at J, with 14 bases in the middle. CDR1 is SGHRS and CDR2 is YFSETQ in the germline V gene. There are 14 residues in the CDR3. The CDR3 region has the DNA TGCGCCAGCAGGCTTTCTACGGCGTACACTGAAGCTTTCTTT. It yields the protein CASRLSTAYTEAFF.

The chain is built from TRBV13 and TRBJ2-1; TRBD1 aligns across 7 bases. Germline CDR1 is PRHDT and CDR2 is FYEKMQ (reference sequence). The junction had 13 bases not matched to a gene; V was cut back by 5 bases and J by 6 bases. The CDR3 has 16 amino acids. The CDR3 reads CASSVDRVLEFNEQFF. The CDR3 DNA sequence: TGTGCCAGCAGCGTTGACAGGGTCCTGGAGTTCAATGAGCAGTTCTTC.

The chain carries TRBV27 and TRBJ2-5; 12 nucleotides agree with TRBD2. In germline, CDR1 is MNHEY, CDR2 SMNVEV (reference sequence). V gave up 5 bases and J gave up 1 base; unmatched junction bases: 5. The CDR3 is 16 amino acids. The CDR3 DNA reads TGTGCCAGCAGTCACTTGACTAGCGGGGGCCAAGAGACCCAGTACTTC. It yields the protein CASSHLTSGGQETQYF.

This sequence joins TRBV28 and TRBJ2-2; no clear D. This CDR3 is 11 amino acids long. Deletions cut 10 bases from V and 8 bases from J, with 11 bases between. The germline gives CDR1 MDHEN, CDR2 SYDVKM. The CDR3 region has the DNA TGTGCCACCTGGGTTTTGGGGGAGCTGTTTTTT. Its protein is CATWVLGELFF.

The chain recombines TRBV5-5 with TRBJ2-1; unclear D gene. V lost 0 bases and J 2 bases, leaving 9 bases between the germline ends. The germline CDR1 and CDR2 sequences are SGHKS and YYEKEE (reference sequence). The CDR3 covers 15 residues. The CDR3 nucleotides are TGTGCCAGCAGCTTGGGAGGCAGCGCCTACAATGAGCAGTTCTTC. Encoded protein: CASSLGGSAYNEQFF.

This chain connects TRBV5-1 to TRBJ2-2; a weak D match, TRBD1 (6 bases). Germline V gives CDR1 SGHRS, CDR2 YFSETQ. V was cut by 7 bases and J by 5 bases, with 18 bases left in between. The CDR3 extends over 15 amino acids. The DNA of the CDR3 is TGCGCCAGCCAGGACCCCAGGGGAAGTACCGGGGAGCTGTTTTTT. Translated: CASQDPRGSTGELFF.

V gene TRBV2 combines with J gene TRBJ1-1; D remains ambiguous. The V and J ends lost 8 bases and 5 bases respectively, with 3 bases between them. Per germline, CDR1 SNHLY and CDR2 FYNNEI. The CDR3 runs 9 residues. The CDR3 region has the DNA TGTGCCAGCGGTACTGAAGCTTTCTTT. Its protein is CASGTEAFF. The full variable domain, its missing parts supplied by reference TRBV2 and TRBJ1-1, is EPEVTQTPSHQVTQMGQEVILRCVPISNHLYFYWYRQILGQKVEFLVSFYNNEISEKSEIFDDQFSVERPDGSNFTLKIRSTKLEDSAMYFCASGTEAFFGQGTRLTVV.

This rearrangement joins TRBV5-1 to TRBJ2-7; the D gene is possibly TRBD2 (5 bases). Deletions cut 6 bases from V and 3 bases from J, with 13 bases between. Germline V gene data show CDR1 as SGHRS and CDR2 as YFSETQ. This CDR3 is 13 amino acids long. The CDR3: CASKVGDLYEQYF. CDR3 in DNA: TGCGCCAGCAAGGTCGGGGATCTCTACGAGCAGTACTTC.

The chain joins TRBV5-1 to TRBJ2-1; 9 positions agree with TRBD2. CDR3 length: 14 amino acids. Germline V CDR1 and CDR2: SGHRS, YFSETQ. The V gene end was trimmed by 4 bases and the J gene end by 1 base; junction bases not matched to a gene: 0. The CDR3: CASSSGRSYNEQFF. For the CDR3, the DNA is TGCGCCAGCAGCAGCGGGAGGTCCTACAATGAGCAGTTCTTC.

V is TRBV5-8 and J is TRBJ2-5; no clear D gene. Germline CDR1 and CDR2: SGHTS and YDEGEE. V gave up 4 bases and J gave up 0 bases, with 13 bases separating them. The length of the CDR3 is 15 residues. CDR3 coding DNA: TGTGCCAGCAGCCGATCCCCTATGTACCAAGAGACCCAGTACTTC. Amino acid sequence: CASSRSPMYQETQYF.

This chain joins TRBV5-1 and TRBJ2-7; D gene ambiguous. V lost 1 base and J lost 7, with 9 bases in between. CDR1 SGHRS and CDR2 YFSETQ come from the germline V gene. The CDR3 contains 12 residues. The CDR3 DNA follows: TGCGCCAGCAGCTTGACCCTTGGGGAGCAGTACTTC. It specifies CASSLTLGEQYF.

This rearrangement joins TRBV4-1 to TRBJ2-7, with 8 bases aligning to TRBD1. The CDR3 is 16 amino acids. J gave up 3 bases and V 0 bases, and 7 bases lay outside the gene matches. The germline gives CDR1 MGHRA, CDR2 YSYEKL. CDR3 DNA: TGCGCCAGCAGCCAAGATGGGAGGACAGGGTTCTACGAGCAGTACTTC. Protein sequence: CASSQDGRTGFYEQYF.

This clone was seen only once. The rearrangement links TRBV9 to TRBJ2-7; possibly TRBD1 for D (5 bases). Germline V gives CDR1 SGDLS, CDR2 YYNGEE. Trimming removed 0 bases from V and 0 bases from J, with 10 bases in between. This CDR3 region has 15 residues. CDR3 nucleotide sequence: TGTGCCAGCAGCGTAGCAGAAGGGGCCTCCTACGAGCAGTACTTC. Translating it yields CASSVAEGASYEQYF.

The chain combines TRBV30 with TRBJ2-7; the match to TRBD2 covers 13 bases. There are 16 residues in the CDR3. Germline V gives CDR1 GTSNPN, CDR2 SVGIG (reference sequence). Trimming took 5 bases from V and 2 from J; bases not matched to a gene: 9. CDR3 in amino acids: CAWSKLAGGPTYEQYF. CDR3 in DNA: TGTGCCTGGTCTAAACTAGCGGGAGGGCCTACCTACGAGCAGTACTTC.